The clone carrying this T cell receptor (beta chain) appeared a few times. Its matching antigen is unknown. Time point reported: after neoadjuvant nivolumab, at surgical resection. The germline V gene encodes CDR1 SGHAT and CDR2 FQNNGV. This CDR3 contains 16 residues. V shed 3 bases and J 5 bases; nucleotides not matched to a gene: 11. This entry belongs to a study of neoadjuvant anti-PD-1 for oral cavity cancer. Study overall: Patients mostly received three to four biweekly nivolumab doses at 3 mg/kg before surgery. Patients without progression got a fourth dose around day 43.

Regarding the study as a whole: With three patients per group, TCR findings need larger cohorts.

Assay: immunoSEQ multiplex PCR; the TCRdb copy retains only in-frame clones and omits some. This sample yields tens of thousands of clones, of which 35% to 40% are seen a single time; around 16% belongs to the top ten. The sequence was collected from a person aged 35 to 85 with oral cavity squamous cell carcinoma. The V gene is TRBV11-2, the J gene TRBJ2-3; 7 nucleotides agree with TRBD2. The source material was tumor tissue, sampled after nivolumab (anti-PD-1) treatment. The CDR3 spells CASSFGGTSAGDTQYF. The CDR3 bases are TGTGCCAGCAGCTTCGGGGGGACCTCAGCGGGAGATACGCAGTATTTT.